The source of this T cell receptor beta chain is a study of response to subunit inactivated influenza vaccine. Germline CDR1 and CDR2: MDHEN and SYDVKM. Trimming removed 8 bases from V and 4 bases from J; junction bases left unmatched: 7. The CDR3 has 13 residues. Study-wide results and limits: Authors suggested each seasonal influenza vaccination recruits few new T cells.

TCRdb re-called the RT-PCR reads through MiXCR, storing one row per CDR3 protein. Among around 710,000 distinct CDR3 sequences listed, 14% were seen once. Points on this clonotype: Its specificity is unknown.

The sequencing used PBMCs from blood, collected 14 days before vaccination. The source is a man aged 50-60 years who received an inactivated influenza vaccine. The chain combines TRBV28 with TRBJ2-7; 8 nucleotides match TRBD1. The chain's CDR3 is CASLPGGGYEQYF. CDR3 bases: TGTGCCAGCCTTCCAGGGGGCGGGTACGAGCAGTACTTC.